This TCR beta chain is drawn from a study of regulatory T cells in long-lasting Graves disease. The overall study: It was over 5 years of antithyroid drugs, with positive TSH receptor antibodies, that meant persistent Graves' disease. Study observations and caveats: Since the sample size was small, accuracy may have been reduced. Graves' patients with persistent disease showed TCR diversity lower than patients newly diagnosed. Persistent disease was associated with favored TRBV28 usage and with favored use of TRBJ1-2 and TRBJ2-5.

Time point denoted: persistent/refractory GD, antithyroid drugs over 5 years with positive TRAb. Generation of the TCR library employed RNA extracted from PBMCs. Building the TCR beta libraries relied on iRepertoire HTBI primers, and CDR3 regions underwent Arm-PCR. TCRdb re-called the multiplex PCR reads with MiXCR, one entry per CDR3 protein. The table lists approximately 690,000 distinct CDR3 sequences, 30% of them singletons. This clonotype appeared a few times. Its target is not known. Germline lookup yields CDR1 SQVTM and CDR2 ANQGSEA. Unmatched junction bases numbered 9, after V lost 4 bases and J lost 7 bases. This CDR3 is 15 amino acids long.

The chain recombines TRBV29-1 with TRBJ1-4; TRBD1 aligns across 10 bases. The sequencing here drew on peripheral blood mononuclear cells (PBMCs), taken when the disease was refractory, from a patient treated with antithyroid drugs. The sequence came from a female donor with Graves disease. The CDR3 bases are TGCAGCGTTGGAAGTCGGACAGGGGGGATTGAAAAACTGTTTTTT. It translates to CSVGSRTGGIEKLFF.